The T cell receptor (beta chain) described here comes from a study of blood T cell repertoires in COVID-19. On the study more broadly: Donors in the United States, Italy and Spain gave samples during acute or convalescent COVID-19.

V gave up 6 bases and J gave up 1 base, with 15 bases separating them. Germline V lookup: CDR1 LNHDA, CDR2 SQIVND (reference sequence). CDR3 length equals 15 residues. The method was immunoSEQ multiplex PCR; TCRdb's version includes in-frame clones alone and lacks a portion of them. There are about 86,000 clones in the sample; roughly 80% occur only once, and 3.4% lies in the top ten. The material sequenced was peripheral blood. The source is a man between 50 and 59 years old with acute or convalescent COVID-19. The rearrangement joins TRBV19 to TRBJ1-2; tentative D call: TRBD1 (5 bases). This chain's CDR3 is CASSIRGRGNYGYTF. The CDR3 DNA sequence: TGTGCCAGTAGCATTCGCGGGAGGGGTAACTATGGCTACACCTTC. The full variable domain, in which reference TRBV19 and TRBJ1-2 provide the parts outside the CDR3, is DGGITQSPKYLFRKEGQNVTLSCEQNLNHDAMYWYRQDPGQGLRLIYYSQIVNDFQKGDIAEGYSVSREKKESFPLTVTSAQKNPTAFYLCASSIRGRGNYGYTFGSGTRLTVV.